Presented here are 25 T cell receptor beta chains from one specimen sequenced in a study of T cell changes during pregnancy in multiple sclerosis. The data were produced by immunoSEQ multiplex PCR, yet TCRdb's version contains in-frame clones alone and is incomplete. The sample has nearly 45,000 clones; approximately 96% are singletons. The sequenced sample was peripheral blood, obtained in the second trimester of pregnancy. The origin of the receptors is a female donor with multiple sclerosis, enrolled in a pregnancy study.

The V gene is TRBV5-1, the J gene TRBJ1-1; 10 nucleotides agree with TRBD1. The CDR3 loop spans 20 amino acids. The germline V gene has CDR1 SGHRS and CDR2 YFSETQ. Trimming removed 2 bases from V and 1 base from J; junction bases left unmatched: 17. The CDR3 protein is CASSFNPGQGLDLANTEAFF. The CDR3 DNA reads TGCGCCAGCAGCTTTAATCCGGGACAGGGGCTCGATTTAGCGAACACTGAAGCTTTCTTT.

The chain combines TRBV5-1 with TRBJ1-1, with D possibly being TRBD1 (6 bases). The CDR3 has 15 amino acids. Germline V CDR1 and CDR2: SGHRS, YFSETQ. Trimming took 4 bases from V and 0 from J, leaving 13 bases between them. CDR3 sequence (DNA): TGCGCCAGCAGCCCAGGGACAAAAATGAACACTGAAGCTTTCTTT. Translating it yields CASSPGTKMNTEAFF.

The chain links TRBV4-3 to TRBJ2-7; tentatively, D is TRBD2 (6 bases). V was shortened by 8 bases and J by 1 base, with 15 bases between the two germline ends. In germline, CDR1 is LGHNA, CDR2 YSLEER. The CDR3 loop spans 14 amino acids. CDR3 residues: CASATSRGSYEQYF. The CDR3 region has the DNA TGCGCCAGCGCCACTAGCCGCGGATCCTACGAGCAGTACTTC.

This chain links TRBV28 with TRBJ2-1; 8 nucleotides align to TRBD1. Per the germline V gene, CDR1 is MDHEN and CDR2 is SYDVKM. The CDR3 loop spans 19 amino acids. With 6 bases clipped from V and 1 base from J, the junction kept 17 bases outside the gene matches. The CDR3 bases are TGTGCCAGCAGAATAGCCGGGACAGGCAGCCCACCATCCTACAATGAGCAGTTCTTC. The encoded protein is CASRIAGTGSPPSYNEQFF.

Comment on this clone: A junction end diverges from the germline sequence, so it may reflect a read error. The chain employs TRBV10-3 and TRBJ2-3, with D possibly being TRBD2 (5 bases). Germline CDR1 is ENHRY and CDR2 is SYGVKD. This CDR3 has 13 residues. The CDR3 protein is CAISPPSRDTQYF. DNA of the CDR3: TGTGCCATCAGCCCCCCTAGCAGAGATACGCAGTATTTT.

V is TRBV7-9 and J is TRBJ2-7, with 7 positions matching TRBD1. Germline V gene lookup returns CDR1 SEHNR and CDR2 FQNEAQ (reference sequence). V was clipped by 0 bases and J by 3 bases; unmatched bases: 5. There are 15 residues in the CDR3. The CDR3 here is CASSLAASGGYEQYF. The CDR3 DNA reads TGTGCCAGCAGCTTAGCGGCCTCAGGGGGCTACGAGCAGTACTTC.

This clone was detected only once. This chain links TRBV2 with TRBJ1-5; 9 nucleotides align to TRBD1. V was clipped by 11 bases and J by 6 bases; unmatched bases: 11. Germline V gives CDR1 SNHLY, CDR2 FYNNEI. The CDR3 extends over 14 amino acids. The CDR3 DNA reads TGTGCCGGTTCGGGACAGGGAAGTCGTCAGCCCCAGCATTTT. It is translated as CAGSGQGSRQPQHF.

The chain combines TRBV7-6 with TRBJ2-4; 8 bases are shared with TRBD2. There are 18 residues in the CDR3. The junction had 13 bases not matched to a gene; V was cut back by 5 bases and J by 1 base. Germline V CDR1 and CDR2: SGHVS, FNYEAQ. CDR3 protein: CASSLGGTAGAAKNIQYF. DNA for the CDR3: TGTGCCAGCAGCCTCGGAGGAACAGCGGGGGCCGCCAAAAACATTCAGTACTTC.

The chain combines TRBV13 with TRBJ2-1; no reliable D call. The CDR3 has 13 residues. Trimming removed 5 bases at V and 3 bases at J, with 8 bases between. From germline, CDR1 is PRHDT and CDR2 FYEKMQ (reference sequence). The CDR3 reads CASSTQLYNEQFF. CDR3 DNA: TGTGCCAGCAGCACACAGCTCTACAATGAGCAGTTCTTC.

The genes are TRBV27 and TRBJ2-2; TRBD1 is a possible D gene (6 bases). CDR1 is MNHEY, CDR2 SMNVEV, per germline (reference sequence). The length of the CDR3 is 13 residues. The V end was cut by 5 bases, the J end by 4 bases, with 8 bases between. The CDR3 DNA reads TGTGCCAGCAGTCAGGGGATCACCGGGGAGCTGTTTTTT. Protein product: CASSQGITGELFF.

This clone was seen only once. This sequence joins TRBV6-1 and TRBJ1-1, with TRBD1 as a possible D gene (6 bases). This CDR3 region has 13 residues. Trimming cost V 7 bases and J 0 bases, with 9 bases left between them. Germline lookup yields CDR1 MNHNS and CDR2 SASEGT. For the CDR3, the DNA is TGTGCCAGCACCGGGACACTGAACACTGAAGCTTTCTTT. As protein: CASTGTLNTEAFF.

The chain links TRBV18 to TRBJ2-5; a weak D match, TRBD1 (6 bases). The V gene's germline CDR1 is KGHSH and CDR2 LQKENI. Trimming pared 2 bases from V and 5 bases from J, leaving 12 bases between. The CDR3 covers 14 residues. The CDR3 spells CASSPGTLRETQYF. CDR3 DNA sequence: TGTGCCAGCTCACCAGGGACACTCCGCGAGACCCAGTACTTC.

This clone was observed a few times. The chain carries TRBV13 and TRBJ1-2, with 8 bases fitting TRBD1. CDR3 size: 14 residues. Germline V gene data show CDR1 as PRHDT and CDR2 as FYEKMQ (reference sequence). J gave up 4 bases and V 7 bases, and 8 bases lay outside the gene matches. In DNA, the CDR3 is TGTGCCAGCATCCACCAAGGGACAGGCTATGGCTACACCTTC. Its protein product is CASIHQGTGYGYTF.

The chain employs TRBV4-2 and TRBJ1-5; no definite D call. Germline assignment: CDR1 LGHNA and CDR2 YNFKEQ. The CDR3 runs to 15 residues. The V end lost 0 bases, the J end lost 3 bases, and 9 bases lay between the germline ends. CDR3 amino acids: CASSQDRPSNQPQHF. Here the CDR3 DNA reads TGTGCCAGCAGCCAAGACAGGCCCTCCAATCAGCCCCAGCATTTT.

V usage is TRBV19 and J usage is TRBJ2-5, with D possibly being TRBD1 (6 bases). Trimming cost V 1 base and J 14 bases, with 17 bases left between them. The CDR3 runs 13 residues. Germline-derived CDR1 and CDR2 are LNHDA and SQIVND (reference sequence). CDR3 DNA: TGTGCCAGTAGTATAGGCAGTAGGGGGACCTTCTACTTC. Residues: CASSIGSRGTFYF.

The chain links TRBV5-1 to TRBJ1-1; weak D call: TRBD1 (5 bases). With 0 bases removed from V and 1 base from J, the gap between germline ends came to 13 bases. CDR3 length: 16 amino acids. The germline CDR1 and CDR2 sequences are SGHRS and YFSETQ. The CDR3 region has the DNA TGCGCCAGCAGCTTGGAGACAGTTTCCCCGAACACTGAAGCTTTCTTT. Residues: CASSLETVSPNTEAFF.

A word on this clone: Germline is not matched at one junction end, which may reflect a read error. This rearrangement joins TRBV5-1 to TRBJ2-1, with TRBD2 matching 15 bases. The CDR3 runs to 17 residues. The germline V gene has CDR1 SGHRS and CDR2 YFSETQ. The DNA for the CDR3 is TGCGCCAGCAGCCCAATCCGAGGGACTAGCGGGAGGTATGAGCAGCTCTTC. This sequence encodes CASSPIRGTSGRYEQLF.

Note on this clone: Different DNA sequences within this sample yield the same CDR3. The rearrangement links TRBV2 to TRBJ2-7, with D possibly TRBD1 on 6 matching bases. The CDR3 length is 19 residues. With 7 bases removed from V and 3 bases from J, the gap between germline ends came to 31 bases. CDR1 and CDR2 from the germline V gene are SNHLY and FYNNEI. This CDR3 reads CASMPNLTGYGARDYEQYF. In nucleotides, the CDR3 is TGTGCCAGCATGCCTAACTTAACAGGGTACGGGGCCCGGGACTACGAGCAGTACTTC.

This chain joins TRBV7-2 and TRBJ2-5; possibly TRBD2 for D (6 bases). V was trimmed by 3 bases and J by 5 bases, leaving 22 bases between them. Germline assignment: CDR1 SGHTA and CDR2 FQGNSA. This CDR3 is 17 amino acids long. CDR3 DNA: TGTGCCAGCAGCTTCCAGGGCCGTAGCGGAGGGTGGGAGACCCAGTACTTC. Its protein is CASSFQGRSGGWETQYF.

The rearrangement uses TRBV7-3 and TRBJ2-7; D not certain. V dropped 0 bases and J dropped 2 bases, with 8 bases sitting between them. Germline CDR1 SGHTA, CDR2 FQGTGA. This CDR3 comprises 14 residues. The CDR3 region is CASSLTGGTYEQYF. For the CDR3, the DNA is TGTGCCAGCAGCTTAACCGGCGGCACCTACGAGCAGTACTTC. The entire variable domain, with the rest obtained from reference TRBV7-3 and TRBJ2-7, is as follows: GAGVSQTPSNKVTEKGKYVELRCDPISGHTALYWYRQSLGQGPEFLIYFQGTGAADDSGLPNDRFFAVRPEGSVSTLKIQRTERGDSAVYLCASSLTGGTYEQYFGPGTRLTVT.

The table lists this clone with a count of one. The V gene is TRBV7-3, the J gene TRBJ2-2; D remains unclear. V lost 6 bases and J lost 7, with 9 bases in between. The germline V gene has CDR1 SGHTA and CDR2 FQGTGA. The CDR3 consists of 12 residues. This CDR3 is CASSLDGGELFF. The DNA of the CDR3 is TGTGCCAGCAGTCTAGACGGCGGGGAGCTGTTTTTT.

The chain joins TRBV11-3 to TRBJ2-2; 9 nucleotides agree with TRBD1. Germline loops: CDR1 SGHNT, CDR2 YENEEA. The V and J ends lost 3 bases and 5 bases, in that order; junction bases with no gene match: 4. CDR3 length: 15 amino acids. The CDR3: CASSFRTGATGELFF. The CDR3 DNA follows: TGTGCCAGCAGCTTCAGGACAGGGGCTACCGGGGAGCTGTTTTTT.

The chain has TRBV7-8 and TRBJ2-7, with D possibly matching TRBD1 (5 bases). Germline CDR1 SGHVS, CDR2 FQNEAQ. The CDR3 covers 15 residues. V lost 1 base, J lost 7 bases, and 17 bases lay in between. Here the CDR3 reads CASSLEGQVLLEQYF. In DNA, the CDR3 is TGTGCCAGCAGCTTAGAGGGGCAGGTCCTTTTGGAGCAGTACTTC.

The chain employs TRBV6-5 and TRBJ1-2, with TRBD1 as a possible D gene (6 bases). CDR1 MNHEY and CDR2 SVGAGI come from the germline V gene. CDR3 length: 11 amino acids. Between the trimmed V and J ends, which lost 9 bases and 8 bases, there was a span of 13 bases. The CDR3 is CASAGGRGYTF. CDR3 in DNA: TGTGCCAGTGCGGGGGGCCGCGGCTACACCTTC.

The chain is built from TRBV5-6 and TRBJ1-3, with 7 nucleotides matching TRBD1. This CDR3 contains 16 residues. After removal of 0 bases from V and 2 bases from J, the junction contained 5 bases not matched to a gene. The germline gives CDR1 SGHDT, CDR2 YYEEEE. CDR3 sequence reads: CASSLAPGGTGNTIYF. The CDR3 nucleotides are TGTGCCAGCAGCTTGGCTCCAGGGGGTACTGGAAACACCATATATTTT.